One TCR beta chain is described in this entry. This specimen comes from a study of T cell responses to AZD1222 COVID-19 vaccine. TCRdb keeps only in-frame clones here, not all; method: immunoSEQ multiplex PCR. Of approximately 180,000 clones listed, approximately 86% were seen once; the top ten hold 2.5% to 3%. The CDR3 spans 12 residues. Trimming left V 2 bases short and J 11 bases short, with 7 bases between. This receptor was identified in an adult in good health. The rearrangement uses TRBV12-3 or TRBV12-4 and TRBJ1-6; tentatively, D is TRBD1 (6 bases). The sample here was peripheral blood, taken on day 0 of AZD1222 vaccination. CDR3 coding DNA: TGTGCCAGCAGTTTAAGGGGGACACCCCTCCACTTT. Translated, it gives CASSLRGTPLHF.